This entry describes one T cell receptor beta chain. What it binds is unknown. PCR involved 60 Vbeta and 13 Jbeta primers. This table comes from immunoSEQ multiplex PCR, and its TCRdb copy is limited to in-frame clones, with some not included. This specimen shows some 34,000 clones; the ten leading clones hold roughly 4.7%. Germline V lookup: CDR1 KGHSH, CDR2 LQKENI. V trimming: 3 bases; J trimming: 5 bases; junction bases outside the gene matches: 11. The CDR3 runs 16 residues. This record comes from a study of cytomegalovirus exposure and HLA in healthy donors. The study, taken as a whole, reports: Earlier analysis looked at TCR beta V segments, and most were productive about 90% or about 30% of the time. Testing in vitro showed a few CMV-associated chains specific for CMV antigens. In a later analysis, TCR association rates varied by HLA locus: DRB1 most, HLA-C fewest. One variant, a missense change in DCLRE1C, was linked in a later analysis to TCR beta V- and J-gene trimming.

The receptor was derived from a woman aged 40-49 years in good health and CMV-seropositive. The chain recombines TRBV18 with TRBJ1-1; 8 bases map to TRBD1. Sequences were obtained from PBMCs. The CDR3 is CASSPRAGTGGTEAFF. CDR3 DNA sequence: TGTGCCAGCTCACCCCGAGCAGGGACAGGAGGAACTGAAGCTTTCTTT.